What follows are 14 T cell receptor beta chains derived from one specimen sequenced in a study of T cell responses to AZD1222 COVID-19 vaccine. Some clones are missing from TCRdb's copy, which holds only in-frame ones; the method was immunoSEQ multiplex PCR. The sample comprises 95,000 to 100,000 clones, about nine tenths of which are singletons, and 6.5% to 10% rests with the top ten. The material sequenced was peripheral blood, taken 28 days after the second AZD1222 dose. The receptors were gathered from an adult who received the AZD1222 COVID-19 vaccine.

The chain links TRBV19 to TRBJ2-3; 10 bases are a match to TRBD2. Trimming cost V 5 bases and J 4 bases; bases outside gene matches: 12. The germline gives CDR1 LNHDA, CDR2 SQIVND (reference sequence). This CDR3 has 17 amino acids. As DNA, the CDR3 is TGTGCCAGTAGTCTAAGCGGCCTAGCGGGAGCGGCAGATACGCAGTATTTT. Its translation is CASSLSGLAGAADTQYF. The variable domain in full, completed from reference TRBV19 and TRBJ2-3, reads DGGITQSPKYLFRKEGQNVTLSCEQNLNHDAMYWYRQDPGQGLRLIYYSQIVNDFQKGDIAEGYSVSREKKESFPLTVTSAQKNPTAFYLCASSLSGLAGAADTQYFGPGTRLTVL.

The rearrangement links TRBV11-2 to TRBJ2-1, with 11 bases that match TRBD2. V trimming: 5 bases; J trimming: 10 bases; junction bases outside the gene matches: 10. The CDR3 has 15 residues. Germline CDR1 and CDR2: SGHAT and FQNNGV. CDR3 in DNA: TGTGCCAGCAGCCAATCACGACTAGCGGGACGGGAGCAGTTCTTC. Amino acids: CASSQSRLAGREQFF.

The chain is built from TRBV3-1 (or the pseudogene TRBV3-2) and TRBJ2-2; 10 positions match TRBD2. Trimming at V came to 5 bases and at J to 2 bases, leaving 14 bases not matched to a gene. Germline values: CDR1 LGHDT, CDR2 YNNKEL (reference sequence). This CDR3 is built from 19 residues. In DNA form, the CDR3 reads TGTGCCAGCAGCGGTTCCTATCTAGCGGGAGAACGAAACACCGGGGAGCTGTTTTTT. It is translated as CASSGSYLAGERNTGELFF.

The chain uses TRBV19 and TRBJ2-7; TRBD1 is a possible D gene (6 bases). This CDR3 has 13 residues. CDR1 LNHDA and CDR2 SQIVND come from the germline V gene (reference sequence). Trimming removed 4 bases at V and 0 bases at J, with 7 bases between. The CDR3 nucleotides are TGTGCCAGTAGTAGGGACACCTCCTACGAGCAGTACTTC. Its protein is CASSRDTSYEQYF. Based on the CDR3 plus reference TRBV19 and TRBJ2-7, the full variable domain is DGGITQSPKYLFRKEGQNVTLSCEQNLNHDAMYWYRQDPGQGLRLIYYSQIVNDFQKGDIAEGYSVSREKKESFPLTVTSAQKNPTAFYLCASSRDTSYEQYFGPGTRLTVT.

The rearrangement uses TRBV19 and TRBJ1-1; 8 positions agree with TRBD1. Germline CDR1 reads LNHDA; CDR2 reads SQIVND (reference sequence). The CDR3 length is 17 residues. Unmatched junction bases numbered 12, after V lost 5 bases and J lost 1 base. The CDR3 loop reads CASSEQGGVSANTEAFF. Written as DNA, the CDR3 is TGTGCCAGTAGTGAACAGGGGGGGGTGTCGGCGAACACTGAAGCTTTCTTT.

V gene TRBV4-3 combines with J gene TRBJ2-3, with a tentative D call TRBD2 (6 bases). Germline V gene lookup returns CDR1 LGHNA and CDR2 YSLEER. There are 13 residues in the CDR3. Trimming removed 0 bases at V and 11 bases at J, with 12 bases between. CDR3 region: CASSQEGGRRQYF. Here the CDR3 DNA reads TGCGCCAGCAGCCAAGAGGGGGGAAGGAGGCAGTATTTT.

This chain links TRBV19 with TRBJ1-5; D remains ambiguous. Trimming stripped 3 bases from V and 11 bases from J, with 8 bases between. Per the germline V gene, CDR1 is LNHDA and CDR2 is SQIVND (reference sequence). CDR3 length: 11 amino acids. In nucleotides, the CDR3 is TGTGCCAGTAGTATCGTGGGTACCCAGCATTTT. This gives the protein CASSIVGTQHF.

The chain combines TRBV6-5 with TRBJ1-5; TRBD1 matches 7 bases. CDR3 size: 13 residues. V was pared by 8 bases and J by 7 bases, with 8 bases of the junction left unmatched. Germline V gene sequence: CDR1 MNHEY, CDR2 SVGAGI. The DNA for the CDR3 is TGTGCCAGCGAGGGGGCGGGGCTCCAGCCCCAGCATTTT. It codes for CASEGAGLQPQHF.

This clone was detected a few times. The CDR3 DNA reads TGTGCCAGCGCAAGACAGGGAAGAAATTACAATGAGCAGTTCTTC. Translation gives CASARQGRNYNEQFF. The chain couples TRBV7-3 to TRBJ2-1, with 7 positions matching TRBD1. The CDR3 sequence is 15 residues long. Germline V CDR1 and CDR2: SGHTA, FQGTGA. With V trimmed by 8 bases and J by 4 bases, 11 bases remained unmatched.

The chain has TRBV6-5 and TRBJ2-1; D tentatively fits TRBD1 or TRBD2 (5 bases each). There are 15 residues in the CDR3. V lost 6 bases and J 6 bases, leaving 18 bases between the germline ends. From germline, CDR1 is MNHEY and CDR2 SVGAGI. CDR3 residues: CASRLPGRAPNEQFF. For the CDR3, the DNA is TGTGCCAGCAGGTTACCGGGACGGGCCCCCAATGAGCAGTTCTTC.

The chain couples TRBV7-9 to TRBJ1-5; a possible D gene is TRBD1 (5 bases). The CDR3 extends over 13 amino acids. Germline assignment: CDR1 SEHNR and CDR2 FQNEAQ (reference sequence). V lost 4 bases and J lost 6, with 10 bases in between. The CDR3 spells CASSSGTGQPQHF. The CDR3 region has the DNA TGTGCCAGCAGCTCAGGGACCGGTCAGCCCCAGCATTTT.

A single count supports this clone. V gene TRBV9 combines with J gene TRBJ2-4; D may be TRBD1 or TRBD2 (6 bases each). The CDR3 runs to 16 residues. The germline gives CDR1 SGDLS, CDR2 YYNGEE. V lost 1 base and J lost 0, with 11 bases in between. DNA of the CDR3: TGTGCCAGCAGCGTAAGGGGGGACCTAGCCAAAAACATTCAGTACTTC. Encoded protein: CASSVRGDLAKNIQYF.

The rearrangement links TRBV5-6 to TRBJ2-1; 11 bases map to TRBD1. Germline assignment: CDR1 SGHDT and CDR2 YYEEEE. Trimming took 4 bases from V and 5 from J; bases not matched to a gene: 8. The CDR3 runs 16 residues. CDR3 sequence: CASSEYGTGGHNEQFF. The DNA for the CDR3 is TGTGCCAGCAGCGAATACGGGACAGGGGGGCACAATGAGCAGTTCTTC.

The table lists this clone with a few counts. The rearrangement joins TRBV6-5 to TRBJ1-1; D call uncertain. Germline CDR1 and CDR2: MNHEY and SVGAGI. The CDR3 is made up of 15 amino acids. Trimming stripped 8 bases from V and 1 base from J, with 17 bases between. CDR3 sequence: CASGETVEQNTEAFF. The DNA of the CDR3 is TGTGCCAGCGGGGAAACCGTCGAACAGAACACTGAAGCTTTCTTT.